One sample yielded the 5 T cell receptor beta chains listed below, sequenced in a study of graft-versus-host responses after intestinal transplantation. For these receptors, no antigen is known. The method was immunoSEQ multiplex PCR; TCRdb's version includes in-frame clones alone and lacks a portion of them. The sample shows roughly 92,000 clones, around 89% of them seen only once. The specimen comprised unstimulated CD4+ T cells sorted from spleen or lymph node cells, sampled before transplant. These TCRs come from a human donor who was the organ donor for an intestinal transplant.

The chain has TRBV30 and TRBJ1-6, with D perhaps matching TRBD1 (5 bases). Looked up from germline, CDR1 is GTSNPN and CDR2 is SVGIG (reference sequence). V shed 5 bases and J shed 2 bases, with 13 bases lying between them. CDR3 size: 15 residues. CDR3 bases: TGTGCCTGGGCAAAGGGGCTGGCCTATAATTCACCCCTCCACTTT. This codes for CAWAKGLAYNSPLHF.

CDR3 region: CASSLDSQPQHF. For the CDR3, the DNA is TGTGCCAGCAGCCTTGACAGCCAGCCCCAGCATTTT. The chain employs TRBV7-9 and TRBJ1-5; D possibly corresponds to TRBD1 (5 bases). Trimming took 5 bases from V and 7 from J, leaving 9 bases between them. Germline-derived CDR1 and CDR2 are SEHNR and FQNEAQ (reference sequence). CDR3 size: 12 residues. The whole variable domain, remainder taken from reference TRBV7-9 and TRBJ1-5, is DTGVSQNPRHKITKRGQNVTFRCDPISEHNRLYWYRQTLGQGPEFLTYFQNEAQLEKSRLLSDRFSAERPKGSFSTLEIQRTEQGDSAMYLCASSLDSQPQHFGDGTRLSIL.

This clone was seen a few times. The V call is TRBV5-8, the J call TRBJ1-2; TRBD1 matches at 8 bases. V was pared by 4 bases and J by 8 bases, with 7 bases of the junction left unmatched. Germline V lookup: CDR1 SGHTS, CDR2 YDEGEE. The length of the CDR3 is 13 residues. CDR3 coding DNA: TGTGCCAGCAGCAAAGGCAGGGGGCAGGGCTACACCTTC. Its protein product is CASSKGRGQGYTF.

The chain employs TRBV7-2 and TRBJ2-3; D gene ambiguous. V lost 4 bases and J lost 6, with 17 bases in between. Germline V lookup: CDR1 SGHTA, CDR2 FQGNSA. The length of the CDR3 is 15 residues. The chain's CDR3 is CASSSGSLRSDTQYF. CDR3 nucleotide sequence: TGTGCCAGCAGCTCCGGGTCTTTGAGAAGCGATACGCAGTATTTT.

This clone has more than one count but fewer than ten. The chain links TRBV7-9 to TRBJ1-1; 7 bases fit TRBD1. The CDR3 runs to 12 residues. Germline V gene lookup returns CDR1 SEHNR and CDR2 FQNEAQ (reference sequence). V trimming: 5 bases; J trimming: 7 bases; junction bases outside the gene matches: 4. The DNA of the CDR3 is TGTGCCAGCAGCCCCGGGGACAGTGAAGCTTTCTTT. Residues: CASSPGDSEAFF.